This paragraph covers one T cell receptor beta chain sequence. With the 5' RACE reads reprocessed, TCRdb shows one record per CDR3 protein and no DNA. The sample has about 380,000 distinct CDR3 sequences. The sample belongs to a study of T cells expressing NK-cell markers. Study-wide context: Sorted CD3+CD56-NKG2C+, CD3+CD56+NKG2C+ and CD3+CD56+NKG2C- T cells supplied the TCR beta repertoires.

CDR1 is SGHDT and CDR2 is YYEEEE in the germline V gene. This CDR3 spans 15 amino acids. This TCR derives from a man between 18 and 69 years old in good health. Sample: blood T cells: a sorted CD56 or NKG2C T cell subset, CD4+ or CD8+ T cells, or bulk PBMC T cells (not recorded which). The J gene is TRBJ2-7, the V gene TRBV5-6; TCRdb designates TRBD1, a call that cannot be tested without DNA. The CDR3 sequence: CASSLATGQDYEQYF.